This is a list of T cell receptor beta chains from one sample in a study of technical replicates of blood from several donors. The protocol was immunoSEQ multiplex PCR, while the TCRdb copy is restricted to in-frame clones and leaves out a portion. The repertoire holds approximately 80,000 clones, with about 91% as singletons. Material for sequencing was T cells isolated from PBMCs. The receptors come from a human donor in good health. CDR3s include the opening cysteine and the closing phenylalanine or tryptophan. The order of the fields is D gene, J gene, clone size, V gene, CDR3 DNA, CDR3 protein. A D gene is named only where the DNA matches it firmly. Part of the rows lack a size; the others show once, few, many or a class for expanded clones.

>.|TRBJ2-7|.|TRBV13
TGTGCCAGCAGCTTATATACGGGAATCCCCCCCTACGAGCAGTACTTC
CASSLYTGIPPYEQYF
>TRBD1|TRBJ2-7|.|TRBV28
TGTGCCAGCCGGGACAGCCTTTCAGGGGAGCAGTACTTC
CASRDSLSGEQYF
>TRBD2|TRBJ2-7|.|TRBV7-8
TGTGCCAGCAGCGCAAGATGGACTAGCGGGAACGTCCCAAGCTCCTACGAGCAGTACTTC
CASSARWTSGNVPSSYEQYF
>.|TRBJ1-1|once|TRBV6-5
TGTGCCAGCAGTCCCGGGATTAGCATGAACACTGAAGCTTTCTTT
CASSPGISMNTEAFF
>.|TRBJ1-2|.|TRBV7-9
TGTGCCAGCAGCCGAAGGAGTAAGGATGGCTACACCTTC
CASSRRSKDGYTF
>TRBD2|TRBJ2-7|.|TRBV4-1
TGCGCCAGCAGCCGGACATGGTCAGCGGGGGACACCTACGAGCAGTACTTC
CASSRTWSAGDTYEQYF
>.|TRBJ1-6|.|TRBV7-9
TGTGCCAGCAGCTACGGAGGAGGGTCCTATTCACCCCTCCACTTT
CASSYGGGSYSPLHF
>TRBD2|TRBJ2-3|few|TRBV4-2
TGTGCCAGCAGCCAAGATCCTAGACTAGCGGGATTCTCTAGCACAGATACGCAGTATTTT
CASSQDPRLAGFSSTDTQYF
>.|TRBJ2-7|.|TRBV9
TGTGCCAGCACCTCCGGGACTGGAGCCTACGAGCAGTACTTC
CASTSGTGAYEQYF
>.|TRBJ1-2|.|TRBV7-9
TGTGCCACCTCCGCGTCGTCTAACTATGGCTACACCTTC
CATSASSNYGYTF
>TRBD1|TRBJ1-6|.|TRBV4-2
TGTGCCAGCAGCCTAGAAGACAGGGGGAAGAATTCACCCCTCCACTTT
CASSLEDRGKNSPLHF
>TRBD1|TRBJ2-2|.|TRBV19
TGTGCCAGTAGTCTCAGGGGGCCGGGCGGGGAGCTGTTTTTT
CASSLRGPGGELFF
>.|TRBJ2-4|.|TRBV2
TGTGCCAGCAGTGAGGCAGTCATAGCCAAAAACATTCAGTACTTC
CASSEAVIAKNIQYF
>TRBD1|TRBJ2-5|.|TRBV30
TGTGCCTGGAGCCAACAAGGACAGGGACCGTTAGAGACCCAGTACTTC
CAWSQQGQGPLETQYF
>.|TRBJ2-4|.|TRBV19
TGTGCCAGTAGTATGTGGACAACCGATATAGGGAACATTCAGTACTTC
CASSMWTTDIGNIQYF
>TRBD1|TRBJ2-7|.|TRBV5-1
TGCGCCAGCAGCTTGGAGCTAGGGGGCCCTTTTCGTGACGAGCAGTACTTC
CASSLELGGPFRDEQYF
>.|TRBJ1-3|once|TRBV9
TGTGCCAGCAGTCAACCGGGTCCCCTCTCTGGAAACACCATATATTTT
CASSQPGPLSGNTIYF
>.|TRBJ2-1|.|TRBV7-9
TGTGCCAGCAGCTCCACCAGAAGAATTGACAGGAAGGTCTACAATGAGCAGTTCTTC
CASSSTRRIDRKVYNEQFF
>.|TRBJ1-1|.|TRBV4-1
TGCGCCAGCAGCCAAGCCTCGCAGGCGGGAGACACTGAAGCTTTCTTT
CASSQASQAGDTEAFF
>.|TRBJ1-2|once|TRBV5-4
TGTGCCAGCAGCTTGCAAGCAAGCTATGGCTACACCTTC
CASSLQASYGYTF
>TRBD1|TRBJ1-2|.|TRBV28
TGTGCCAGCAGCCCACAGGGGATTGATGACTATGGCTACACCTTC
CASSPQGIDDYGYTF
>TRBD2|TRBJ2-1|.|TRBV28
TGTGCCAGCAGTTTCTATGCCAAGGGAGGGCCGAATGAGCAGTTCTTC
CASSFYAKGGPNEQFF
>TRBD1|TRBJ1-1|.|TRBV6-5
TGTGCCAGCAGACTGGGACAGGGTACCTCTGAAGCTTTCTTT
CASRLGQGTSEAFF
>TRBD1|TRBJ2-7|.|TRBV10-3
TGTGCCATCAGTACAGGGGTAGAGACCTACGAGCAGTACTTC
CAISTGVETYEQYF